This entry describes one T cell receptor beta chain. Its antigen is still unknown. These data come from a study of cytomegalovirus exposure and HLA in healthy donors. Overall study results and limits: It was confirmed in vitro that a few of the CMV-associated chains were specific for CMV antigens. Clonal expansion, a later analysis showed, was greater in HLA-associated TCR beta chains than in equally common others. About 87% or about 30% of the time was how often most TCR beta V segments were productive, according to an earlier analysis.

The CDR3 length is 15 residues. The V gene's germline CDR1 is SNHLY and CDR2 FYNNEI. It was with 60 Vbeta and 13 Jbeta primers that the PCR ran. The protocol was immunoSEQ multiplex PCR, while the TCRdb copy is restricted to in-frame clones and leaves out a portion. The table has roughly 220,000 clones, more than 75% seen once; the top ten hold less than 3.5%. The sequencing input was PBMCs. V is TRBV2 and J is TRBJ2-5, with 14 nucleotides matching TRBD2. The end of the DNA aligns better with TRBJ2-7, so the J call may be wrong. The sequence was obtained from a woman in her thirties or forties in good health and CMV-seronegative. Written as DNA, the CDR3 is TGTGCCAGCAGATCGGGACTAGCGGGAGTTCACGAGCAGTACTTC. Translating gives CASRSGLAGVHEQYF.